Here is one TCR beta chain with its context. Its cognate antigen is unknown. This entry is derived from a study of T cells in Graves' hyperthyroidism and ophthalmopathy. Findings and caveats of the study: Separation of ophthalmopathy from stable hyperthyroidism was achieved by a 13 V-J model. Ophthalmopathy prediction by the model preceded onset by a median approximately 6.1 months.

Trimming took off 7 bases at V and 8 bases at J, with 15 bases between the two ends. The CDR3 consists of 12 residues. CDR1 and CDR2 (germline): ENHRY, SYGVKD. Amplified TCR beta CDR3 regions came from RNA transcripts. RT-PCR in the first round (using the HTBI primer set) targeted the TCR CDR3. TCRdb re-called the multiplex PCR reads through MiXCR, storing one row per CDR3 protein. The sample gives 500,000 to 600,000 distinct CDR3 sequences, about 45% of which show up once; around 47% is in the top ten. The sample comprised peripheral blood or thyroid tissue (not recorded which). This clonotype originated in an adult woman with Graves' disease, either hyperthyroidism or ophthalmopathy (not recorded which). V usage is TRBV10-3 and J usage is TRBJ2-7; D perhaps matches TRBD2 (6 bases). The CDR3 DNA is TGTGCCATCAACCACTCTAGCGACAAGCAGTACTTC. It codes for CAINHSSDKQYF.